This T cell receptor (beta chain) appears in the sequencing data of a study of T cell responses to AZD1222 COVID-19 vaccine. Whole-study context: Pooled in the analysis were second doses at about 4 or about 12 weeks. General study results and limits: Only five to seven individuals given AZD1222 were seropositive at baseline. Close to half of all spike-specific TCRs reportedly target regions of the variants that are unmutated. The donor cohort was predominantly white British with a female majority, and clonal diversity may have been underestimated.

Sequenced by immunoSEQ multiplex PCR; TCRdb stores in-frame clones only, minus some. The sample gives about 150,000 clones, about 93% of which show up once; 5.1% is in the top ten. The CDR3 consists of 16 residues. Germline CDR1 is MDHEN and CDR2 is SYDVKM. Trimming stripped 8 bases from V and 5 bases from J, with 21 bases between. Remarks on this clone: As yet, its antigen is unknown.

The chain joins TRBV28 to TRBJ2-2, with D unresolved. The sample was peripheral blood, taken on day 0 of AZD1222 vaccination. This clonotype originated in an adult in good health. The CDR3 nucleotides read TGTGCCAGCGTAACCTCTGGGGAATTCGGGACCGGGGAGCTGTTTTTT. Translated: CASVTSGEFGTGELFF.